Sequencing of this T cell receptor (beta chain) was carried out in a study of blood T cells in healthy people across ages. Whole-study findings and limits: Higher diversity, along with more naive CD4+ cells, distinguished long-lived donors from aged donors.

Donation came from healthy Caucasian individuals in Russia who were aged roughly 6 to 95. This clonotype was recorded a few times. The antigen remains undetermined. Germline CDR1 is MGHDK and CDR2 is SYGVNS. This CDR3 is built from 15 residues. Trimming took 3 bases from V and 1 from J, leaving 13 bases between them. It was with a sample-barcoded 5' primer and a J-beta primer mix that a second PCR of roughly 7 to 12 cycles was run. TCRdb reprocessed the 5' RACE reads via MiXCR and lists one record per CDR3 protein. The repertoire holds roughly 800,000 distinct CDR3 sequences, with roughly 64% as singletons.

The sequence was collected from a man in his thirties or forties in good health. The specimen sequenced was blood. The chain links TRBV25-1 to TRBJ2-7; the D is unclear. The CDR3 DNA sequence: TGTGCCAGCAGTGACGGGTACCTAACATCCTACGAGCAGTACTTC. As protein: CASSDGYLTSYEQYF.